This T cell receptor beta chain originates from a study of T-cell memory formation after mild COVID-19. Turning to the study itself: TCR clusters were mostly donor specific. Study-level results: SARS-CoV-2 specificity of second-wave clones peaking day 37 was unconfirmed. Day 15 to 85 contracting clones showed balanced CD4/CD8; day 15 to 37 expanders favored CD4+.

As for this clonotype: Antigen unknown.

There are 15 residues in the CDR3. Trimming shortened V by 2 bases and J by 6 bases, and 16 bases separated the two germline ends. Germline CDR1 is SGHTA and CDR2 is FQGTGA. Via MiXCR, TCRdb re-called the 5' RACE reads, giving one row per CDR3 protein. The data contain 530,000 or so distinct CDR3 sequences, about 18% of them singletons. The receptor was isolated from an adult woman who had mild COVID-19 (a few samples of this study predate the infection). Cell type and time point are not known. The sequenced sample consisted of PBMCs or a T cell subset sorted from them (not recorded which). The rearrangement links TRBV7-3 to TRBJ1-1; D remains ambiguous. The CDR3 DNA is TGTGCCAGCAGCTTAGATAAGGTGCAGTCAGCTGAAGCTTTCTTT. It codes for CASSLDKVQSAEAFF.